This T cell receptor (beta chain) appears in the sequencing data of a study of shared clonotypes between healthy human individuals. Germline CDR1 is SGDLS and CDR2 is YYNGEE. V gave up 0 bases and J gave up 3 bases, with 7 bases separating them. CDR3 length: 14 residues. Original analysis: ImmunoSEQ supplied junction-only sequences lacking quality scores, so filtering was different. Only in-frame clones appear in the TCRdb table, and some are missing; sequencing was by immunoSEQ multiplex PCR. The DNA gave D and trimming, while V, J and clone size come from that table. This sample has 1,500,000 or so clones, with 98% found just once. On this clone itself: Other DNA sequences of this sample code for an identical CDR3.

The sequence was obtained from a man aged 25-40 years in good health. The source material was naive CD4+ T cells sorted from blood. Subset of the sample: CD45RA+ positively selected. The rearrangement joins TRBV9 to TRBJ2-1; no clear D. The CDR3 loop is CASSVGPDYNEQFF. CDR3 coding DNA: TGTGCCAGCAGCGTAGGTCCAGACTACAATGAGCAGTTCTTC.